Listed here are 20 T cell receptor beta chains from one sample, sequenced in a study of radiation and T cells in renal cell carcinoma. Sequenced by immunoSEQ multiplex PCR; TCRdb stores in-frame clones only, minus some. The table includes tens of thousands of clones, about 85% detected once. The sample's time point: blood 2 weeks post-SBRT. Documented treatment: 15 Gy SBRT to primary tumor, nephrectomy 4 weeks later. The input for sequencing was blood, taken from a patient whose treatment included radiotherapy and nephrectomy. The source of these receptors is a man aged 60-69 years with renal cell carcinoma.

This CDR3 is CATRTGDPGETQYF. In DNA, the CDR3 is TGCGCCACCAGAACGGGGGATCCTGGGGAGACCCAGTACTTC. The chain carries TRBV5-1 and TRBJ2-5; D is perhaps TRBD2 (6 bases). Trimming shortened V by 9 bases and J by 5 bases, and 20 bases separated the two germline ends. Per the germline V gene, CDR1 is SGHRS and CDR2 is YFSETQ. The CDR3 loop spans 14 amino acids. The full variable domain, its missing parts supplied by reference TRBV5-1 and TRBJ2-5, is KAGVTQTPRYLIKTRGQQVTLSCSPISGHRSVSWYQQTPGQGLQFLFEYFSETQRNKGNFPGRFSGRQFSNSRSEMNVSTLELGDSALYLCATRTGDPGETQYFGPGTRLLVL.

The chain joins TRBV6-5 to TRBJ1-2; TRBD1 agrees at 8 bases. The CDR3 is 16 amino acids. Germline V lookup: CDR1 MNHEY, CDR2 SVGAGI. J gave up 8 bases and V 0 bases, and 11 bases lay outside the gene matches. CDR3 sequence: CASSYSSGGRRWGYTF. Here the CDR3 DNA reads TGTGCCAGCAGTTACTCGTCAGGGGGCAGACGGTGGGGCTACACCTTC.

The CDR3 DNA reads as TGTGCCACCAGCAGATCACTGACAGCGGATACTTCCTACAATGAGCAGTTCTTC. Amino acid sequence: CATSRSLTADTSYNEQFF. The chain carries TRBV15 and TRBJ2-1; the D call may be TRBD1 or TRBD2 (5 bases each). This CDR3 region has 18 residues. Germline V CDR1 and CDR2: LNHNV, YYDKDF (reference sequence). The V and J ends lost 2 bases and 1 base respectively, with 18 bases between them.

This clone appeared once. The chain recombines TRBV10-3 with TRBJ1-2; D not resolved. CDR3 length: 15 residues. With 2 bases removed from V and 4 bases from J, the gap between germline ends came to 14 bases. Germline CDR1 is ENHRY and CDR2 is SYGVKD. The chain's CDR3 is CAISEQPNQAYGYTF. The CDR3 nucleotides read TGTGCCATCAGTGAGCAGCCAAACCAGGCCTATGGCTACACCTTC.

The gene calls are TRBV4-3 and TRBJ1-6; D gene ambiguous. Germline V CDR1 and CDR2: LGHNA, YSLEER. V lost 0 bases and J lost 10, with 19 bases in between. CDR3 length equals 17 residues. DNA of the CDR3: TGCGCCAGCAGCCAAGATGTAAGGGAAGGGCCGGGCTCACCCCTCCACTTT. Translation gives CASSQDVREGPGSPLHF.

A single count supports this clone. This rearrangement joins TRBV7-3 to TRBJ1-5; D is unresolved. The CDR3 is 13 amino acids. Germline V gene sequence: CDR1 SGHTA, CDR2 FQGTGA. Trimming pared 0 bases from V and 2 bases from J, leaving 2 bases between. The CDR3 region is CASSLTGNQPQHF. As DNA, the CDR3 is TGTGCCAGCAGCTTAACGGGCAATCAGCCCCAGCATTTT.

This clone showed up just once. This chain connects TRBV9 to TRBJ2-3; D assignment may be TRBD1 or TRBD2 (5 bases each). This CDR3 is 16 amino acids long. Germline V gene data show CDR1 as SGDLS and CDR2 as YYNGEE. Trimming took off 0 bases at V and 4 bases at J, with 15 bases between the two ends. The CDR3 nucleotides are TGTGCCAGCAGCGTAGCAGCAGTGGGGGTCCCAGATACGCAGTATTTT. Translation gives CASSVAAVGVPDTQYF.

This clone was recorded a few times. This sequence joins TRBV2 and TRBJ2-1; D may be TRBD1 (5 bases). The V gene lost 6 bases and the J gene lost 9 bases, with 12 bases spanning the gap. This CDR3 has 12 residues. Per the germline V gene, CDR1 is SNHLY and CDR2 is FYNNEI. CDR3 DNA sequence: TGTGCCAGCAGCATGCAGGGTACTGAGCAGTTCTTC. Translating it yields CASSMQGTEQFF.

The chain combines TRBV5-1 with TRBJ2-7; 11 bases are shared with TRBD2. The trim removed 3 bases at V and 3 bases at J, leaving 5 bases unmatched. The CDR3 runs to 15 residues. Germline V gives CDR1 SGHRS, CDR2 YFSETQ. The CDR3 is CASSSGTSGYYEQYF. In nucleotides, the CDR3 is TGCGCCAGCAGCTCAGGGACTAGCGGCTACTACGAGCAGTACTTC.

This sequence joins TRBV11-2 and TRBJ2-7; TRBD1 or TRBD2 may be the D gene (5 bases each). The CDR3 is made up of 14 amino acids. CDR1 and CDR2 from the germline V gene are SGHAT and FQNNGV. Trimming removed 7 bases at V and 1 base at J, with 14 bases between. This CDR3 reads CASNFGTGSYEQYF. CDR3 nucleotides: TGTGCCAGCAACTTCGGGACGGGGTCCTACGAGCAGTACTTC.

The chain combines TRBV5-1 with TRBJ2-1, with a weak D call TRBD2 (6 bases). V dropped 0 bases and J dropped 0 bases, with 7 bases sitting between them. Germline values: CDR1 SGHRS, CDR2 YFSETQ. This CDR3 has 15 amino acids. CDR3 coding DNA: TGCGCCAGCAGCTTGGGGGGACTCTCCTACAATGAGCAGTTCTTC. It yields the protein CASSLGGLSYNEQFF.

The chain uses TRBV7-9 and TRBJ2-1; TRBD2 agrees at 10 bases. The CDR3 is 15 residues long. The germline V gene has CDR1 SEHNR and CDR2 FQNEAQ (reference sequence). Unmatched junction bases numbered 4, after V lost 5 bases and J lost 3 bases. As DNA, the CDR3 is TGTGCCAGCAGCCAGGGACTAGCGCACTACAATGAGCAGTTCTTC. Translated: CASSQGLAHYNEQFF.

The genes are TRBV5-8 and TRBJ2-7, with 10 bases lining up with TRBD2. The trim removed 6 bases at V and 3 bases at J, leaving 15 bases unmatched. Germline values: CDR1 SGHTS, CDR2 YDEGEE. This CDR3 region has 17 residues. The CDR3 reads CASIRYSGTSVFYEQYF. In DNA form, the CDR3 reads TGTGCCAGCATCCGATATAGTGGGACTAGCGTGTTCTACGAGCAGTACTTC.

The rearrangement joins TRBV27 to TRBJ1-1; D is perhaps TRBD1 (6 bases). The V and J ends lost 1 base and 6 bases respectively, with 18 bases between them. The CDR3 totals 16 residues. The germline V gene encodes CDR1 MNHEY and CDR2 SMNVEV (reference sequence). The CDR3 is CASSLLGGGVKPEAFF. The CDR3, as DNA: TGTGCCAGCAGTTTATTAGGCGGGGGCGTAAAACCTGAAGCTTTCTTT.

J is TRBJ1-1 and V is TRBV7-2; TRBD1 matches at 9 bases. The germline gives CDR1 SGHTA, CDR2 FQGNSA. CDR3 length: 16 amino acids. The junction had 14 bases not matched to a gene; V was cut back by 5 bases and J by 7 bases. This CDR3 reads CASSPTRTGARGEAFF. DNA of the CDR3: TGTGCCAGCAGCCCGACCCGGACAGGGGCTCGTGGTGAAGCTTTCTTT. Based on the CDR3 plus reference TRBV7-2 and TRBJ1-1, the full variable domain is GAGVSQSPSNKVTEKGKDVELRCDPISGHTALYWYRQSLGQGLEFLIYFQGNSAPDKSGLPSDRFSAERTGGSVSTLTIQRTQQEDSAVYLCASSPTRTGARGEAFFGQGTRLTVV.

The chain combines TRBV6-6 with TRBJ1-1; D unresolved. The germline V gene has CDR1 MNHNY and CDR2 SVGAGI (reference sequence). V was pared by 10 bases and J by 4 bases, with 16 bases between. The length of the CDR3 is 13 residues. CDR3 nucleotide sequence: TGTGCCACAGAAGGGCGCGGTATCACTGAAGCTTTCTTT. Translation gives CATEGRGITEAFF.

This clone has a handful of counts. CDR3 loop: CASSLVEREITDTQYF. In nucleotides, the CDR3 is TGTGCCAGCAGCTTAGTGGAGCGGGAGATCACAGATACGCAGTATTTT. V usage is TRBV7-6 and J usage is TRBJ2-3, with TRBD2 matching 8 bases. The CDR3 extends over 16 amino acids. Germline V gives CDR1 SGHVS, CDR2 FNYEAQ. Trimming cost V 1 base and J 2 bases; bases outside gene matches: 5.

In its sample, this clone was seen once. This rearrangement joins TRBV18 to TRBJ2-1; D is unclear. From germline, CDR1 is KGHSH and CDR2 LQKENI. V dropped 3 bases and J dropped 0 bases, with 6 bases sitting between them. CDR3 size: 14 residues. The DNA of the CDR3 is TGTGCCAGCTCACCCCCAAGCTCCTACAATGAGCAGTTCTTC. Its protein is CASSPPSSYNEQFF. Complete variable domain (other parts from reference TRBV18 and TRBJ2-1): NAGVMQNPRHLVRRRGQEARLRCSPMKGHSHVYWYRQLPEEGLKFMVYLQKENIIDESGMPKERFSAEFPKEGPSILRIQQVVRGDSAAYFCASSPPSSYNEQFFGPGTRLTVL.

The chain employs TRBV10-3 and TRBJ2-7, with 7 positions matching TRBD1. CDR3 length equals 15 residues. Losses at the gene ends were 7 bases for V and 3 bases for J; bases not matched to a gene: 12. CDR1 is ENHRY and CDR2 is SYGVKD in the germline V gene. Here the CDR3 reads CAITDDRVSFYEQYF. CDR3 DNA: TGTGCCATCACCGACGACAGGGTTTCATTCTACGAGCAGTACTTC.

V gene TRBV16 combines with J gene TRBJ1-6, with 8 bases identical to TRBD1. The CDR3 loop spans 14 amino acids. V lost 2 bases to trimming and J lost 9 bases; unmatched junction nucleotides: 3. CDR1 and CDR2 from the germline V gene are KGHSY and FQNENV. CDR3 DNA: TGTGCCAGCAGCCAAGGGACAGGTGGTTCACCCCTCCACTTT. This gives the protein CASSQGTGGSPLHF.